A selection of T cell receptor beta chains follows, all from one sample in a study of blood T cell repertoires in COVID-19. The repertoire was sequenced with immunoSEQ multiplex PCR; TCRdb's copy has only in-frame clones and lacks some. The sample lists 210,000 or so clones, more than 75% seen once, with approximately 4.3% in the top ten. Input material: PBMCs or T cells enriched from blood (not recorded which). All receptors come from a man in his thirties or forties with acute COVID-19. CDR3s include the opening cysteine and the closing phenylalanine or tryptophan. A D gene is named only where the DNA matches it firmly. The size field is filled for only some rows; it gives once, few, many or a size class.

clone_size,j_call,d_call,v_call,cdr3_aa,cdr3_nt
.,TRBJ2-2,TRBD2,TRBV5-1,CASSSYRSGVTGELFF,TGCGCCAGCAGCTCCTACAGAAGCGGGGTGACCGGGGAGCTGTTTTTT
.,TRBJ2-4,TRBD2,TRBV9,CASSEGLAGFKDIQYF,TGTGCCAGCAGCGAGGGACTAGCGGGGTTTAAGGACATTCAGTACTTC
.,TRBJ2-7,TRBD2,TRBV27,CASSLREGGAYEQYF,TGTGCCAGCAGTCTTAGGGAGGGTGGGGCCTACGAGCAGTACTTC
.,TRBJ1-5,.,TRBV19,CASSIGRYSNQPQHF,TGTGCCAGTAGTATAGGGCGGTATAGCAATCAGCCCCAGCATTTT
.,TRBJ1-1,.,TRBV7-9,CASSSLVSEAFF,TGTGCCAGCAGCTCCTTAGTGTCTGAAGCTTTCTTT
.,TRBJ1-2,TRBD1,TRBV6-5,CASSRTGGGLDGYTF,TGTGCCAGCAGCCGGACAGGGGGCGGGTTAGATGGCTACACCTTC
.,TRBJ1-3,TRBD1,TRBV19,CASSTDRGRGNTIYF,TGTGCCAGTAGTACCGACAGGGGACGTGGAAACACCATATATTTT
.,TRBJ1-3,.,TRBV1,CTSSQAHGQLSGNTIYF,TGCACCAGCAGCCAAGCCCACGGACAGTTATCTGGAAACACCATATATTTT
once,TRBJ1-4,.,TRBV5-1,CASSRSRATNEKLFF,TGCGCCAGCAGTCGAAGCAGGGCAACTAATGAAAAACTGTTTTTT
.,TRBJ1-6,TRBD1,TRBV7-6,CASRTGQLNSPLHF,TGTGCCAGCAGGACGGGACAGTTAAATTCACCCCTCCACTTT
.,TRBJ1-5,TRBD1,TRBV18,CASSGQGEYQPQHF,TGTGCCAGCTCCGGACAGGGGGAGTATCAGCCCCAGCATTTT
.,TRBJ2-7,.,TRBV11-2,CASSLIQGRGEQYF,TGTGCCAGCAGCTTAATACAGGGAAGGGGCGAGCAGTACTTC
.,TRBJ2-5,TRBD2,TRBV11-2,CASSLVRGLAGQETQYF,TGTGCCAGCAGCTTAGTCCGGGGACTAGCGGGGCAAGAGACCCAGTACTTC
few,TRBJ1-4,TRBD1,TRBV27,CASSLSGTVGSEKLFF,TGTGCCAGCAGTTTATCGGGGACAGTCGGAAGTGAAAAACTGTTTTTT
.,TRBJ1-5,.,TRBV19,CASGRDRYSNQPQHF,TGTGCCAGCGGAAGAGACAGGTATAGCAATCAGCCCCAGCATTTT
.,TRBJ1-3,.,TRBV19,CASRSRSGSGNTIYF,TGTGCCAGCCGGTCACGGTCGGGCTCTGGAAACACCATATATTTT
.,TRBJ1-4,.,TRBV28,CASLKTGGTNEKLFF,TGTGCCAGCCTCAAAACCGGGGGGACTAATGAAAAACTGTTTTTT
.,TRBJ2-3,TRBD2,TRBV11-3,CASSAASGGTPTQYF,TGTGCCAGCAGCGCAGCTAGCGGGGGGACCCCAACGCAGTATTTT
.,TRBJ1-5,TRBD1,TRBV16,CASSQSRTGPNQPQHF,TGTGCCAGCAGCCAATCGCGGACAGGGCCGAATCAGCCCCAGCATTTT
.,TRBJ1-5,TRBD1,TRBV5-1,CASSLGQGAHQPQHF,TGCGCCAGCAGCTTGGGGCAGGGGGCCCATCAGCCCCAGCATTTT
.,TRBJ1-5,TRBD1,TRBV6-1,CASSEEGQGGQPQHF,TGTGCCAGCAGTGAAGAGGGACAGGGAGGTCAGCCCCAGCATTTT
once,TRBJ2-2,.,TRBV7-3,CASSLRGGELFF,TGTGCCAGCAGCTTAAGAGGCGGGGAGCTGTTTTTT
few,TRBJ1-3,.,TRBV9,CASSLDRDISGNTIYF,TGTGCCAGCAGCCTCGACCGGGATATCTCTGGAAACACCATATATTTT
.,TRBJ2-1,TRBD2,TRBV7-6,CASSSSGGQRNEQFF,TGTGCCAGCAGCTCATCGGGGGGGCAGCGCAATGAGCAGTTCTTC
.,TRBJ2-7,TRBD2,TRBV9,CASSVEGKRGLSYEQYF,TGTGCCAGCAGCGTAGAGGGGAAGCGGGGCCTATCCTACGAGCAGTACTTC
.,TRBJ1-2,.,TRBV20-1,CSAKLTYGYTF,TGCAGTGCTAAACTTACGTATGGCTACACCTTC
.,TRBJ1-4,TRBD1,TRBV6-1,CASSEGGQGSEKLFF,TGTGCCAGCAGTGAAGGGGGACAGGGAAGCGAAAAACTGTTTTTT
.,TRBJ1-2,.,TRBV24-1,CATSDPSGGFGYTF,TGTGCCACCAGTGATCCGAGTGGGGGGTTCGGCTACACCTTC
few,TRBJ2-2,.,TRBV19,CASSGGGLELFF,TGTGCCAGTAGCGGGGGAGGACTTGAGCTGTTTTTT
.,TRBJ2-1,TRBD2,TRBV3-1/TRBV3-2,CASSQLGLAGGSHEQFF,TGTGCCAGCAGCCAGCTAGGACTAGCGGGGGGTTCCCATGAGCAGTTCTTC
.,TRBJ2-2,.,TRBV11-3,CASSHEAQRELFF,TGTGCCAGCAGCCATGAGGCCCAGAGGGAGCTGTTTTTT
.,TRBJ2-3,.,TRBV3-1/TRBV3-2,CASSQASGWSDTQYF,TGTGCCAGCAGCCAAGCGTCAGGGTGGTCAGATACGCAGTATTTT
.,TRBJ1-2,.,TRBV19,CASSPFPRVYGYTF,TGTGCCAGTAGTCCGTTCCCGAGGGTGTACGGCTACACCTTC
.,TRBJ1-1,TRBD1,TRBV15,CATSRDQQGEAFF,TGTGCCACCAGCAGAGATCAACAGGGGGAAGCTTTCTTT
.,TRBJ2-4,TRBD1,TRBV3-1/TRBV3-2,CASSQALTGRDIQYF,TGTGCCAGCAGCCAAGCCCTGACAGGGAGAGACATTCAGTACTTC
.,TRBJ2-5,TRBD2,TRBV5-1,CASSLTSGGLGETQYF,TGCGCCAGCAGCTTGACTAGCGGGGGGTTAGGAGAGACCCAGTACTTC
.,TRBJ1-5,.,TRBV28,CASSSGVRPQHF,TGTGCCAGCAGTTCAGGGGTGAGGCCCCAGCATTTT
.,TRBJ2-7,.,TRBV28,CASWIGGEQYF,TGTGCCAGCTGGATAGGCGGCGAGCAGTACTTC
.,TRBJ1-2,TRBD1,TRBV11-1,CASSPDRGPGYTF,TGTGCCAGCAGCCCGGACAGGGGGCCTGGCTACACCTTC
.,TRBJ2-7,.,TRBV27,CASSLKDSYSEQYF,TGTGCCAGCAGTTTGAAGGACTCTTACTCCGAGCAGTACTTC
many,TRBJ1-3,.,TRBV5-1,CASSLERAAGNTIYF,TGCGCCAGCAGCTTGGAGAGGGCGGCTGGAAACACCATATATTTT
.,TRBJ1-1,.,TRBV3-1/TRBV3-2,CASSQGGRAEAFF,TGTGCCAGCAGCCAAGGGGGCCGCGCTGAAGCTTTCTTT
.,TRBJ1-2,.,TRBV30,CAWSMSSFNYGYTF,TGTGCCTGGAGTATGTCGAGTTTTAACTATGGCTACACCTTC
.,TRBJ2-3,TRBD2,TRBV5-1,CASSTGRGAPDTQYF,TGCGCCAGCAGTACGGGGCGGGGGGCCCCAGATACGCAGTATTTT
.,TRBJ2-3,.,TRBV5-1,CASSPWGLGTDTQYF,TGCGCCAGCAGCCCGTGGGGGCTAGGGACAGATACGCAGTATTTT
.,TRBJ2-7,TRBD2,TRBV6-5,CASMLAGSSYEQYF,TGTGCCAGCATGTTAGCGGGGAGCTCCTACGAGCAGTACTTC
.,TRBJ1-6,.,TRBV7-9,CASSSFSPLHF,TGTGCCAGCAGCTCCTTTTCACCCCTCCACTTT